This paragraph covers one T cell receptor (beta chain) sequence. Its antigen is not identified. This specimen comes from a study of OX40 agonist ivuxolimab in advanced cancers. Whole-study context: Patients received the agonistic anti-OX40 (CD134) antibody ivuxolimab. Prior anti-PD-1, anti-PD-L1 or anti-CTLA-4 therapy was allowed; around 40% had some. Overall study results and limits: Expanded clones were, on average, more numerous in CD8+ T cells than in CD4+. Some patients who did not respond also had low normalized T-cell clonal expansion.

TCRdb keeps only in-frame clones here, not all; method: immunoSEQ multiplex PCR. The sample contains some 140,000 clones, 90% of which appear only once. V shed 5 bases, J shed 5 bases, and the junction held 11 bases outside the gene matches. This CDR3 comprises 16 residues. From germline, CDR1 is LNHDA and CDR2 SQIVND (reference sequence). This sequence was found in an adult with an advanced solid tumor such as melanoma, head and neck, liver or kidney cancer. The sequencing here drew on CD4+ or CD8+ T cells sorted from blood, taken in a trial of the OX40 agonist ivuxolimab. The chain combines TRBV19 with TRBJ1-5; TRBD1 matches at 8 bases. In DNA, the CDR3 is TGTGCCAGTAGTCCCCTCCGGGCAGGGGGCGATCAGCCCCAGCATTTT. Translated, it gives CASSPLRAGGDQPQHF.